Below, one T cell receptor (beta chain) is given with its context. Its antigen remains unknown. This sample is drawn from a study of shared clonotypes between healthy human individuals. Regarding the study as a whole: Owing to a small donor count, the genetic and exposure-history diversity represented was limited.

Naive CD8 cells lacked CD45RO and underwent positive selection for CCR7, leaving out terminally differentiated effector memory CD45RA+ cells. Caucasian adults living in Nashville, Tennessee, provided all samples. Data came from immunoSEQ multiplex PCR; TCRdb stores just in-frame clones and leaves some out. The sample records around 1.9 million clones, approximately 92% being singletons. Germline assignment: CDR1 SGDLS and CDR2 YYNGEE. Deletions cut 4 bases from V and 0 bases from J, with 14 bases between. The CDR3 extends over 16 amino acids. This clonotype originated in a man aged 18 to 30 in good health. Some clones in this sample may be carry-over from other donors' samples. Sequencing used naive CD8+ T cells from PBMCs. J is TRBJ2-1 and V is TRBV9; D is ambiguous. The CDR3 DNA reads as TGTGCCAGCAGCCATTTTGGGGTAAGCTCCTACAATGAGCAGTTCTTC. Its protein is CASSHFGVSSYNEQFF.